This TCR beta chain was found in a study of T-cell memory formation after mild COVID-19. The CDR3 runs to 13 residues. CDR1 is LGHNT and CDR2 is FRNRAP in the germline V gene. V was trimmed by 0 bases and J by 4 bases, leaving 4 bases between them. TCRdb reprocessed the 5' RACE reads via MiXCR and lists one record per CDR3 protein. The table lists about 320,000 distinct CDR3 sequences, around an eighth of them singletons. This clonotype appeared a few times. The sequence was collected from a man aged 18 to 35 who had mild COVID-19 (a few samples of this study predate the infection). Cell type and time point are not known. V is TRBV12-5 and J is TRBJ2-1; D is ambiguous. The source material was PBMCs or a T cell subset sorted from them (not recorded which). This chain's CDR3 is CASGLVSYNEQFF. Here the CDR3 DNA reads TGTGCTAGTGGTTTGGTCAGTTACAATGAGCAGTTCTTC.